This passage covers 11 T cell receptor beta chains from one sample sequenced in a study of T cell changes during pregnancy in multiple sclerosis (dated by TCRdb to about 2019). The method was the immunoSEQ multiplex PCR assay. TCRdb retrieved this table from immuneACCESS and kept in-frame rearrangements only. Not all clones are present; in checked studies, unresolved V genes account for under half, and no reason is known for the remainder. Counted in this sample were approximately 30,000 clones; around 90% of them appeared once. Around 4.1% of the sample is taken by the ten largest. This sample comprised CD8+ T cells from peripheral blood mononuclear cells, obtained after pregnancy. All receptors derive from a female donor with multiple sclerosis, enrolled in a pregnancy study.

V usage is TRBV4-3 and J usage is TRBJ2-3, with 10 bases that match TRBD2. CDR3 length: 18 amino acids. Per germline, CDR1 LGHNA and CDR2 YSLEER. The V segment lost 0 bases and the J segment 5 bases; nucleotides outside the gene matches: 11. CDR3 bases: TGCGCCAGCAGCCAAGATCCAGCCAGCGGGGGGGCCATAGATACGCAGTATTTT. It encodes CASSQDPASGGAIDTQYF.

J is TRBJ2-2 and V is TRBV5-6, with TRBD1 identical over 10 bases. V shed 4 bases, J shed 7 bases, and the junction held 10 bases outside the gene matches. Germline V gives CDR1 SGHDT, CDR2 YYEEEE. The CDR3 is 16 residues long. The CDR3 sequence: CASSPAGQGSFGELFF. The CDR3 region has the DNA TGTGCCAGCAGCCCGGCGGGACAGGGGTCTTTCGGGGAGCTGTTTTTT.

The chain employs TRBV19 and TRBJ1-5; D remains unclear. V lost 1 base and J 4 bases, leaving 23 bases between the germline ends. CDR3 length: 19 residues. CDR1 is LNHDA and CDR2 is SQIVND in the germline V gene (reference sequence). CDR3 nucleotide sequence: TGTGCCAGTAGTATAGGCGGCCTTCGCTCCACACCTCGAAATCAGCCCCAGCATTTT. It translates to CASSIGGLRSTPRNQPQHF.

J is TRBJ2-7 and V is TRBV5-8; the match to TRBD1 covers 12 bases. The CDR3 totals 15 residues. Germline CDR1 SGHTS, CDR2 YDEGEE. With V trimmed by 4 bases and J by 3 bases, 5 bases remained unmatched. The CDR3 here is CASSGRDRGLYEQYF. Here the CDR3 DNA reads TGTGCCAGCAGCGGCCGGGACAGGGGGCTCTACGAGCAGTACTTC. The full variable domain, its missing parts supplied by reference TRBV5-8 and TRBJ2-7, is EAGVTQSPTHLIKTRGQQATLRCSPISGHTSVYWYQQALGLGLQFLLWYDEGEERNRGNFPPRFSGRQFPNYSSELNVNALELEDSALYLCASSGRDRGLYEQYFGPGTRLTVT.

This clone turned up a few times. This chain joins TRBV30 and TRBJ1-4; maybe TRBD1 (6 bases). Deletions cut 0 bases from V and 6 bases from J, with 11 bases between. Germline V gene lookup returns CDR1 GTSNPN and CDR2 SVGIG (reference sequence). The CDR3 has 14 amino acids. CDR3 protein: CAWSVGGGDEKLFF. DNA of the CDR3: TGTGCCTGGAGTGTAGGGGGGGGCGATGAAAAACTGTTTTTT. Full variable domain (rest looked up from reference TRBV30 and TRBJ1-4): SQTIHQWPATLVQPVGSPLSLECTVEGTSNPNLYWYRQAAGRGLQLLFYSVGIGQISSEVPQNLSASRPQDRQFILSSKKLLLSDSGFYLCAWSVGGGDEKLFFGSGTQLSVL.

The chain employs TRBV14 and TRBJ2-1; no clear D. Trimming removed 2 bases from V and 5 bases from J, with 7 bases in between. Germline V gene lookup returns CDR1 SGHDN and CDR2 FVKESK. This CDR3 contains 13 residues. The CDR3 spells CASSQQAHNEQFF. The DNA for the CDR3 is TGTGCCAGCAGCCAACAAGCACACAATGAGCAGTTCTTC.

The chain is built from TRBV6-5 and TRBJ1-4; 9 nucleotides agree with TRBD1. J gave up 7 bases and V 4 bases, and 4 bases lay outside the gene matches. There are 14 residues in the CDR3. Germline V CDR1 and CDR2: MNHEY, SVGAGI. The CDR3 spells CASSFGTGIEKLFF. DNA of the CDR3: TGTGCCAGCAGTTTTGGGACAGGGATTGAAAAACTGTTTTTT.

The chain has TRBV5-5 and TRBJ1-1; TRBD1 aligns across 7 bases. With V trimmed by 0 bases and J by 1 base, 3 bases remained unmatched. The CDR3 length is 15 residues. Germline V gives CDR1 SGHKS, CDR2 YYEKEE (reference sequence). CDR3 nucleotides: TGTGCCAGCAGCTTGGCGGACAGGCGGAACACTGAAGCTTTCTTT. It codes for CASSLADRRNTEAFF.

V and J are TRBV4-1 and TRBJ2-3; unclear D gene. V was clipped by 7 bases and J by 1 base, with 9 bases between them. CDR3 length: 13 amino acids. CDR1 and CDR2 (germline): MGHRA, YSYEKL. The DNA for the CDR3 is TGCGCCAGCAAAAAACGGGGCACAGATACGCAGTATTTT. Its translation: CASKKRGTDTQYF.

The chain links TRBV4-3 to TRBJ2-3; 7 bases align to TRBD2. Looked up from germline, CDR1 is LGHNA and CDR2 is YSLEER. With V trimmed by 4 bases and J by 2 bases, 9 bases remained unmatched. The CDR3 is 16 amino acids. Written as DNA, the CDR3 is TGCGCCAGCAGCCCCACGGACGGGGGGAACACAGATACGCAGTATTTT. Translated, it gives CASSPTDGGNTDTQYF.

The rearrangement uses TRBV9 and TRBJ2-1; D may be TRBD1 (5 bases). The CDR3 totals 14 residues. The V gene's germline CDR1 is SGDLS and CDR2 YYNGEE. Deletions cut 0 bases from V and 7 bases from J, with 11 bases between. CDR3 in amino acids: CASSVEGLGNEQFF. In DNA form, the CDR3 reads TGTGCCAGCAGCGTAGAGGGGCTTGGGAATGAGCAGTTCTTC.